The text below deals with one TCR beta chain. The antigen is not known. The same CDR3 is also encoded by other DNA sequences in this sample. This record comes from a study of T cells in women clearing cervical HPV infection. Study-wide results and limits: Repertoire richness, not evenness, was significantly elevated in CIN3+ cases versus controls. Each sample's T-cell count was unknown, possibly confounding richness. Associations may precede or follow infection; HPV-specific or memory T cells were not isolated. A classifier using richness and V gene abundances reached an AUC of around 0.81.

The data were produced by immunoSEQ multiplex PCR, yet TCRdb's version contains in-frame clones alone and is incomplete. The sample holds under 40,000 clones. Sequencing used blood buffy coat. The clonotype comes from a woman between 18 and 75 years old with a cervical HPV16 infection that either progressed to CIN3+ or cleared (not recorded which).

The CDR3 is CAVGGLGGNTIYF. The sequenced part of the CDR3 DNA is TGTGCCGTCGGGGGGCTGGGGGGAAACACC. V is TRBV10-3 and J is TRBJ1-3, with D maybe TRBD1 (6 bases). The read ends 3 residues before the CDR3 terminus; that terminus is restored from the germline J gene. Trimming pared 11 bases from V and 4 bases from J, leaving 15 bases between. Germline V gives CDR1 ENHRY, CDR2 SYGVKD. CDR3 size: 13 residues.